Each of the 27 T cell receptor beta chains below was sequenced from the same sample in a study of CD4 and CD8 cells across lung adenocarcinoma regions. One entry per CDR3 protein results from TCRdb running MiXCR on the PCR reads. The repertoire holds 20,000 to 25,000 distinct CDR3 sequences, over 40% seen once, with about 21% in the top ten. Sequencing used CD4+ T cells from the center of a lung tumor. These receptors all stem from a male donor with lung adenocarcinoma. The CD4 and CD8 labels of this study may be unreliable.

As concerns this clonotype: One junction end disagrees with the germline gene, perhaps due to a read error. The CDR3 region has the DNA TGTGCCAGCAGCGTTGCGGGGCTGGGAGCCACAAACACTCAGTATTTC. Its translation is CASSVAGLGATNTQYF. V and J are TRBV6-1 and TRBJ2-1, with D perhaps TRBD2 (6 bases). Germline loops: CDR1 MNHNS, CDR2 SASEGT. The CDR3 runs 16 residues.

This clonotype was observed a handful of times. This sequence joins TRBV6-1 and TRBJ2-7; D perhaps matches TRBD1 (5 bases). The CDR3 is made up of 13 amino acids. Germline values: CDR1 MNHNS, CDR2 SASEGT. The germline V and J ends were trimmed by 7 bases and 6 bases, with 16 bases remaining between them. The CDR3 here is CASNWMGQVEQYF. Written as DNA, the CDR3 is TGTGCCAGCAACTGGATGGGGCAGGTCGAGCAGTACTTC.

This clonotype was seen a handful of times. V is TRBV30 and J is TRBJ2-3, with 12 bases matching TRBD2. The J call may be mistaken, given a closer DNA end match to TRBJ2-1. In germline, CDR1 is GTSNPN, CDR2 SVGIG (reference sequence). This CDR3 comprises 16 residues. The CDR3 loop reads CAWSPSTSGRTSEQFF. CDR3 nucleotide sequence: TGTGCCTGGAGTCCTTCGACTAGCGGGAGAACTAGTGAGCAGTTCTTC.

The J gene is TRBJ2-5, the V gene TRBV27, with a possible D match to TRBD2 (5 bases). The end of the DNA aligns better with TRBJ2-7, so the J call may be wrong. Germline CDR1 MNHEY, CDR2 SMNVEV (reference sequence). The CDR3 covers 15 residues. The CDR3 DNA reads TGTGCCAGCAGTTTATTCCCAGCGGTCTCCTACGAGCAGTACTTC. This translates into CASSLFPAVSYEQYF.

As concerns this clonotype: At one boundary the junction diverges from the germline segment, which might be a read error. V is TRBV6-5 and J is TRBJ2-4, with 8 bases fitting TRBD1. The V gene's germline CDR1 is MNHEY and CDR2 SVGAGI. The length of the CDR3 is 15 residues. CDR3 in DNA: TGTGCCAGCAGTTCGGGACAGGTAGCTAAAAACACTCAGTACTTC. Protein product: CASSSGQVAKNTQYF.

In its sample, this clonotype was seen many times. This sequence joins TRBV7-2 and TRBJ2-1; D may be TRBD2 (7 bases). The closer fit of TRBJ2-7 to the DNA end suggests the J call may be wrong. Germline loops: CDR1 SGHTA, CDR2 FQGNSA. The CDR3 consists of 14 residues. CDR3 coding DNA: TGTGCCAGCAGCGAGGGGGGGGACACCTACGAGCAGTACTTC. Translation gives CASSEGGDTYEQYF.

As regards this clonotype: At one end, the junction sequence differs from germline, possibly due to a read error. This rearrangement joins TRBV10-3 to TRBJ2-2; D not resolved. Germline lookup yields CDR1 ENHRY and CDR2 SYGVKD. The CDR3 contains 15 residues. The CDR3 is CALGLQSVITDEQFF. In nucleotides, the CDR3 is TGTGCCCTGGGCCTCCAGTCCGTAATCACCGATGAGCAGTTTTTT.

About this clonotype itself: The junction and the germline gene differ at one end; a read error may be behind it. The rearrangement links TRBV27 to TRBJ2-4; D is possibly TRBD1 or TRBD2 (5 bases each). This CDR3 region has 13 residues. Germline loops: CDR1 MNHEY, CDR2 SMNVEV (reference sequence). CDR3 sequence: CARGVIGKNTQYF. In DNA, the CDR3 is TGTGCCAGGGGGGTGATCGGCAAAAACACTCAGTACTTC.

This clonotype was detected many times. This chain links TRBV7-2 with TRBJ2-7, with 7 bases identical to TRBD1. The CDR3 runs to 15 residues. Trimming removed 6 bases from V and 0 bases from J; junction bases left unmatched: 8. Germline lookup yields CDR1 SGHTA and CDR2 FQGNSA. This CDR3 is CASSSDRWASYEQYF. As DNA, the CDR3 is TGTGCCAGCAGTTCGGACAGGTGGGCCTCCTACGAGCAGTACTTC.

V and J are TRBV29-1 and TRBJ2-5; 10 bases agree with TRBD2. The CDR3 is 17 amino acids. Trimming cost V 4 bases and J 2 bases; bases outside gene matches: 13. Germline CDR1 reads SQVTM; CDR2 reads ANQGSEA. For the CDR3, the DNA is TGCAGCGTTGCTGGGGCTAGCGGGAGAAGGTGGCAAGAGACCCAGTACTTC. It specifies CSVAGASGRRWQETQYF. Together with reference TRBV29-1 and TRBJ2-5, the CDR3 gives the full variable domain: SAVISQKPSRDICQRGTSLTIQCQVDSQVTMMFWYRQQPGQSLTLIATANQGSEATYESGFVIDKFPISRPNLTFSTLTVSNMSPEDSSIYLCSVAGASGRRWQETQYFGPGTRLLVL.

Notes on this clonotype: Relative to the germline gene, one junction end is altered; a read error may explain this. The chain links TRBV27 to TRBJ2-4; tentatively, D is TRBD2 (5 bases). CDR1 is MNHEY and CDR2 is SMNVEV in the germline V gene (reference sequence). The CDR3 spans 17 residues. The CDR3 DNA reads TGTGCCAGCAGTCCTGGCCGGCGGGTGTCTGCGAAAGATACGCAGTACTTT. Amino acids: CASSPGRRVSAKDTQYF.

CDR3 coding DNA: TGTGCCAGCAGCCTCCCGGGACAGGGCACCTACGAGCAGTACTTC. Amino acids: CASSLPGQGTYEQYF. V gene TRBV4-2 combines with J gene TRBJ2-7; 9 nucleotides match TRBD1. V shed 4 bases, J shed 2 bases, and the junction held 6 bases outside the gene matches. The CDR3 extends over 15 amino acids. From germline, CDR1 is LGHNA and CDR2 YNFKEQ.

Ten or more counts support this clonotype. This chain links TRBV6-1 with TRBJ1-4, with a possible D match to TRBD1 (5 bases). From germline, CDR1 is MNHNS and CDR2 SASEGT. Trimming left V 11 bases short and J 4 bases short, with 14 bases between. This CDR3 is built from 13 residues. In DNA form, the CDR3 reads TGTGCCTCTCGAGGGGCCTATAATGAAAAACTGTTTTTT. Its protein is CASRGAYNEKLFF.

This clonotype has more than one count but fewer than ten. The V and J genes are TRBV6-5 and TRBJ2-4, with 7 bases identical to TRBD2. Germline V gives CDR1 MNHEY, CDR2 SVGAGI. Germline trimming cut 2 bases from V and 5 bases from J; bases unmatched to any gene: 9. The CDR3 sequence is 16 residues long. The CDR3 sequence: CASSYGGIAGENIQYF. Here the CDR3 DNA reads TGTGCCAGCAGTTACGGTGGAATAGCGGGCGAAAACATTCAGTACTTC.

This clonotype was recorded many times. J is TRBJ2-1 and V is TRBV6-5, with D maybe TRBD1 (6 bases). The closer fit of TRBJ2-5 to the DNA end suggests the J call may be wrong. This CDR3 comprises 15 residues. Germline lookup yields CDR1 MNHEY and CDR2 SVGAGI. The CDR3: CASKRWGSGVETQYF. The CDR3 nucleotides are TGTGCCAGCAAGCGGTGGGGCTCAGGGGTGGAGACCCAGTACTTC.

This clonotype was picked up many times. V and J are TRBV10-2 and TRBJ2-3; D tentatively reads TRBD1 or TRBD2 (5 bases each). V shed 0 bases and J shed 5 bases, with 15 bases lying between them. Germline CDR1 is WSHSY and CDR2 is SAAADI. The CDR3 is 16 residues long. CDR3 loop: CASSESAGSHGDTQYF. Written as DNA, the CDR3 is TGCGCCAGCAGTGAGTCCGCAGGGAGTCACGGAGATACGCAGTATTTT.

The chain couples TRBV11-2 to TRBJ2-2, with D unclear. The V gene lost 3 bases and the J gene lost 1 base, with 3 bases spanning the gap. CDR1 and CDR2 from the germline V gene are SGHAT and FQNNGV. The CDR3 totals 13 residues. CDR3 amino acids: CASSFQNTGELFF. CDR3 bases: TGTGCCAGCAGCTTCCAGAACACCGGGGAGCTGTTTTTT.

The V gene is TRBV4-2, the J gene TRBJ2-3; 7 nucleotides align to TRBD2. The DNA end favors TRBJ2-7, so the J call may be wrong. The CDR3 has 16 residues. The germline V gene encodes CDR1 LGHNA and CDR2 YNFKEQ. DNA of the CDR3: TGTGCCAGCGGGGGGGACGGGGCCAGTGCCACAGATACGCAGTACTTC. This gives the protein CASGGDGASATDTQYF.

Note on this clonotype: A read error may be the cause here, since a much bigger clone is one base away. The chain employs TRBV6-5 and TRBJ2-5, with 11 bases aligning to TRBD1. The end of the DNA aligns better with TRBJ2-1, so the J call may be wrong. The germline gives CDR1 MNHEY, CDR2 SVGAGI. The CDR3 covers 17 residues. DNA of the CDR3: TGTGCCAGCAGTTTGACCTCGGGGACAGGGGGTATCAAGACCCAGTTCTTC. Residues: CASSLTSGTGGIKTQFF.

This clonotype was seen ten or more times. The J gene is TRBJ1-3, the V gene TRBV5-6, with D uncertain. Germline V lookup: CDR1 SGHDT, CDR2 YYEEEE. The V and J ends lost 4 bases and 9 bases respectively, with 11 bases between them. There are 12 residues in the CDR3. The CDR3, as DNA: TGTGCCAGCAGCGGCGACCCATCCACCATATATTTT. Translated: CASSGDPSTIYF.

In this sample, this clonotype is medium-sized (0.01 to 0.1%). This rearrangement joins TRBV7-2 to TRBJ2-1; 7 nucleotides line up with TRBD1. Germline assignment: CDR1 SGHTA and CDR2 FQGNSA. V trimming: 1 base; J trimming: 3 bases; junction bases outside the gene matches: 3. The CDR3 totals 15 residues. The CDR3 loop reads CASSLGSGGYNEQFF. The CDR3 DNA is TGTGCCAGCAGCTTAGGCTCAGGGGGCTACAATGAGCAGTTCTTC. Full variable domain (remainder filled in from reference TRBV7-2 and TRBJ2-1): GAGVSQSPSNKVTEKGKDVELRCDPISGHTALYWYRQSLGQGLEFLIYFQGNSAPDKSGLPSDRFSAERTGGSVSTLTIQRTQQEDSAVYLCASSLGSGGYNEQFFGPGTRLTVL.

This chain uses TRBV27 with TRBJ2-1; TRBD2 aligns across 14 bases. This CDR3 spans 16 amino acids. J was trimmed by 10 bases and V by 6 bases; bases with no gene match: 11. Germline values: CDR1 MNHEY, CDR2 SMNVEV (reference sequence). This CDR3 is CASSGRLAGGSREQFF. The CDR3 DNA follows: TGTGCCAGCAGCGGTCGACTAGCGGGAGGGAGCAGGGAGCAGTTCTTC.

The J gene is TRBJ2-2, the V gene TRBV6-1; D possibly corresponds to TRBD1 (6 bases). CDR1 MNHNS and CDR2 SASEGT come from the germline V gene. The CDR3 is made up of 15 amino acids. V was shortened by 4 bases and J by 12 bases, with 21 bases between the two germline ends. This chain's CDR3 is CASSVRAGGSGKLFF. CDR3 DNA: TGTGCCAGCAGTGTTCGGGCTGGGGGCTCCGGTAAGCTGTTTTTT.

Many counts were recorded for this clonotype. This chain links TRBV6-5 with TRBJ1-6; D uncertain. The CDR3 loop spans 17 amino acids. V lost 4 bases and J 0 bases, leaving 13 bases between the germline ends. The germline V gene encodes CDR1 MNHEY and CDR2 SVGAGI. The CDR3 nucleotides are TGTGCCAGCAGTTTTCATAACAGCCACTCCTATAATTCACCCCTCCACTTT. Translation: CASSFHNSHSYNSPLHF.

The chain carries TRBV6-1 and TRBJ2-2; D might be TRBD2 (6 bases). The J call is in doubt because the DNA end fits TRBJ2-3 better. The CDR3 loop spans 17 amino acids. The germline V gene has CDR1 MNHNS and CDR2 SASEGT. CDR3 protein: CASSRRGPAGATGAQYF. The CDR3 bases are TGTGCCAGCAGCCGGAGGGGACCGGCTGGGGCCACAGGTGCGCAGTATTTT.

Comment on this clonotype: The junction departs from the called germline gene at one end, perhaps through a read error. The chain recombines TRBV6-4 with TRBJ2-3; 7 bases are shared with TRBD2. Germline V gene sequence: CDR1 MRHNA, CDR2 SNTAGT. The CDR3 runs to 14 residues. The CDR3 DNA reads TGTGCCAGCAGTGATGGCGGGAGTGCAGATACGCAGTACTTT. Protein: CASSDGGSADTQYF.

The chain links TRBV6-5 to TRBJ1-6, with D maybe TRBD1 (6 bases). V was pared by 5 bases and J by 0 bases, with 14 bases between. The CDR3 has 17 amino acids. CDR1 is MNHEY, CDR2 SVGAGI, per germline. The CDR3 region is CASSHRGGVSYNSPLHF. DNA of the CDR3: TGTGCCAGCAGTCACCGGGGGGGCGTCTCCTATAATTCACCCCTCCACTTT.